This note documents a single TCR beta chain sequence. The data were taken from a study of blood T cell repertoires in COVID-19. Participant-given clinical history determined each cohort assignment. The CDR3 loop spans 16 amino acids. Germline CDR1 reads LGHDT; CDR2 reads YNNKEL (reference sequence). The V and J ends lost 1 base and 4 bases respectively, with 13 bases between them. Generated by immunoSEQ multiplex PCR, the TCRdb table keeps only in-frame clones and is missing some. The data hold a few hundred thousand clones, with approximately 89% observed a single time. The origin of this receptor is a man aged 35 to 55 in a cohort exposed to, infected with or recovered from COVID-19 (not recorded which). The chain carries TRBV3-1 (or the pseudogene TRBV3-2) and TRBJ2-2, with TRBD2 as a possible D gene (7 bases). Sequenced: PBMCs or T cells enriched from blood (not recorded which). The CDR3 loop is CASSQAFGGPTGELFF. The CDR3 nucleotides are TGTGCCAGCAGCCAAGCGTTCGGGGGGCCCACCGGGGAGCTGTTTTTT.